The clone carrying this T cell receptor (beta chain) was seen only a few times. The CDR3 runs to 15 residues. The germline gives CDR1 SEHNR, CDR2 FQNEAQ (reference sequence). Trimming cost V 5 bases and J 3 bases; bases outside gene matches: 8. This entry is derived from a study of hypomethylating agent response in myelodysplastic syndrome. At the level of the study: Either azacitidine (about 70% of the 11) or decitabine (3 of 11) was given. The myelodysplastic syndrome patients comprised fewer than 10 men and a couple of women. Of these patients, roughly 6 responded (complete response or hematologic improvement) and a few did not.

The method was immunoSEQ multiplex PCR; TCRdb's version includes in-frame clones alone and lacks a portion of them. The sample holds 1,800 or so clones, around nine tenths seen once. The chain is built from TRBV7-9 and TRBJ2-7; 9 bases match TRBD1. The sample was bone marrow, taken before or after starting hypomethylating agent treatment for myelodysplastic syndrome (not recorded which). This receptor was taken from a human donor with myelodysplastic syndrome. DNA of the CDR3: TGTGCCAGCAGCGCCACCGGGACAGGGTTCTACGAGCAGTACTTC. Residues: CASSATGTGFYEQYF.